This is a list of T cell receptor beta chains from one sample in a study of blood T cells in healthy people across ages. Each CDR3 protein gets one entry after TCRdb re-called the 5' RACE reads with MiXCR. The table includes about 1.5 million distinct CDR3 sequences, 40% to 50% detected once. Specimen: blood. The receptor set was obtained from a woman aged 18 to 35 in good health. Each CDR3 is given with its conserved first and last residue. The order of the fields is J gene, clone size, V gene, D gene, CDR3 DNA, CDR3 protein. D genes are given only for firm matches. The size entry is marked missing in some rows and otherwise reads once, few, many or a size class.

>TRBJ2-1|few|TRBV4-2|TRBD2
TGTGCCAGCAGCCAAGCCTATAGCGGGAGTTCCAGAAATGAGCAGTTCTTC
CASSQAYSGSSRNEQFF
>TRBJ1-2|few|TRBV7-9|.
TGTGCCAGCAGCTCGCGGACGGTGAAAGGCTACACCTTC
CASSSRTVKGYTF
>TRBJ2-7|.|TRBV10-3|.
TGTGCCATCAGTGAGTTCAGGCCGGGACCCTACGAGCAGTACTTC
CAISEFRPGPYEQYF
>TRBJ1-1|.|TRBV6-5|.
TGTGCCAGCAGCCCCGTTAGCACTGGGGACACTGAAGCTTTCTTT
CASSPVSTGDTEAFF
>TRBJ2-7|few|TRBV6-1|.
TGTGCCAGCACCAACGGGGGACTCCCCCTCGAGCAGTACTTC
CASTNGGLPLEQYF
>TRBJ1-2|.|TRBV7-3|.
TGTGCCAGCAGCTCCGGTGGCGGGCGGGGGGATGGCTACACCTTC
CASSSGGGRGDGYTF
>TRBJ1-2|.|TRBV6-2/TRBV6-3|.
TGTGCCAGCAGTTACTTCGGGCCCCGCGCAGGCTACACCTTC
CASSYFGPRAGYTF
>TRBJ2-7|.|TRBV10-3|TRBD2
TGTGCCATCTCGACCCCAGCGGGGGCTACCTACGAGCAGTACTTC
CAISTPAGATYEQYF
>TRBJ2-5|.|TRBV29-1|TRBD1
TGCAGCGTTGGACAGGGGGCGAGTGAGCAGTACTTC
CSVGQGASEQYF
>TRBJ2-1|.|TRBV20-1|TRBD2
TGCAGTGCTAGGGGAGCGGGAGGGCTGGAGACCCAGTTCTTC
CSARGAGGLETQFF
>TRBJ2-5|few|TRBV10-3|.
TGTGCCATCAGTGAGTCTAGCTGGGAGCAGTACTTC
CAISESSWEQYF
>TRBJ1-1|.|TRBV4-1|.
TGCGCCAGCAGCCAAGATAGGGGCCCTATGAACACTGAAGCTTTCTTT
CASSQDRGPMNTEAFF
>TRBJ2-7|.|TRBV2|.
TGTACCAGCAGTGTAACCTCGAAAGGTTACGAGCAGTACTTC
CTSSVTSKGYEQYF
>TRBJ2-6|many|TRBV6-5|.
TGTGCCAGCAGTTTACCTGGGGCCAACGTCCTGACTTTC
CASSLPGANVLTF
>TRBJ2-5|.|TRBV7-2|.
TGTGCCAGCAAAAACGCCGACCCGCACCAAGAGACCCAGTACTTC
CASKNADPHQETQYF
>TRBJ1-2|.|TRBV5-1|.
TGCGCCAGCAGCTTGGACGTTCCTACGGATGGCTACACCTTC
CASSLDVPTDGYTF
>TRBJ1-6|.|TRBV20-1|TRBD1
TGCAGTGCTAGTGTTACGACAGGGAGTTATAATTCACCCCTCCACTTT
CSASVTTGSYNSPLHF
>TRBJ2-6|few|TRBV7-9|.
TGTGCCAGTCGTTATCACAGGACGTCTTCTGGGGCCAACGTCCTGACTTTC
CASRYHRTSSGANVLTF
>TRBJ2-1|.|TRBV2|TRBD2
TGTGCCAGCAGTGAAGGGACTAGCGGGCCATATAGCTCCTACAATGAGCAGTTCTTC
CASSEGTSGPYSSYNEQFF
>TRBJ2-7|once|TRBV19|.
TGTGCCAGTAGTTCCCCGGGACATAGGATTCAGTACTTC
CASSSPGHRIQYF
>TRBJ2-3|few|TRBV24-1|TRBD2
TGTGCCACCAGTGGAACTAGCGCGAAAACCGCTAGCACAGATACGCAGTATTTT
CATSGTSAKTASTDTQYF
>TRBJ2-1|.|TRBV12-3/TRBV12-4|TRBD1
TGTGCCAGCAGTTTGAGGGGGCTTGGCTACAATGAGCAGTTCTTC
CASSLRGLGYNEQFF
>TRBJ2-7|.|TRBV6-1|.
TGTGCCAGCCGGATCCGGCTCCCAGGGACCGAGCAGTACTTC
CASRIRLPGTEQYF
>TRBJ2-7|.|TRBV6-1|TRBD1
TGTGCCAGCAGTCCACGTGGGACAGGGTCCTACAATGAGCAGTACTTC
CASSPRGTGSYNEQYF
>TRBJ1-2|few|TRBV24-1|TRBD1
TGTGCCACCAGTGATCAGGGGGCGGACGGCTACACCTTC
CATSDQGADGYTF
>TRBJ1-1|few|TRBV7-9|.
TGTGCCAGCAGTTCCAGAGCAAAAAACACTGAAGCTTTCTTT
CASSSRAKNTEAFF
>TRBJ2-1|.|TRBV4-1|TRBD2
TGCGCCAGCAGCCAACTTGCGGGGGTGGAGGAGCAGTTCTTC
CASSQLAGVEEQFF
>TRBJ2-3|few|TRBV2|.
TGTGCCAGCAGGCCCCGGGGGACGGCAGATACGCAGTATTTT
CASRPRGTADTQYF
>TRBJ2-3|.|TRBV20-1|.
TGCAGTGCTGACACGGACGGGCCACATACGCAGTATTTT
CSADTDGPHTQYF
>TRBJ2-5|.|TRBV3-1|.
TGTGTCAGCAGCCGGGGGACAGTTCAAGAGACCCAGTACTTC
CVSSRGTVQETQYF
>TRBJ2-5|.|TRBV5-1|.
TGCGCCAGCAGCTCTCAGCCGGGGCTTGGAGAGACCCAGTACTTC
CASSSQPGLGETQYF
>TRBJ1-2|few|TRBV2|TRBD1
TGTGCCAGCAGTGAAAGAATCGGGACAGCTTCTAACTATGGCTACACCTTC
CASSERIGTASNYGYTF
>TRBJ2-1|.|TRBV7-3|TRBD2
TGTGCCAGCAGCTTGGGGACTAGCGGGTACTATGAGCAGTTCTTC
CASSLGTSGYYEQFF
>TRBJ2-3|many|TRBV24-1|.
TGTGCCACCGCGGGGAGCACAGATACGCAGTATTTT
CATAGSTDTQYF
>TRBJ2-5|.|TRBV6-5|.
TGTGCCAGCAGTTACGTCGAGGGAACGGAGACCCAGTACTTC
CASSYVEGTETQYF
>TRBJ2-3|.|TRBV29-1|.
TGCAGCGTGAATTCGGCGGGCCCAGATACGCAGTATTTT
CSVNSAGPDTQYF
>TRBJ2-2|.|TRBV6-1|.
TGTGCCAGCAGTCTAGGACTGCCTACGACCGGGGAGCTGTTTTTT
CASSLGLPTTGELFF
>TRBJ1-5|many|TRBV20-1|.
TGCAGTGCTCCTAATGATAACAATCAGCCCCAGCATTTT
CSAPNDNNQPQHF
>TRBJ1-2|once|TRBV28|.
TGTTCCAGCAGTTTCGGGGCAAGAGGCTACACCTTC
CSSSFGARGYTF
>TRBJ2-1|few|TRBV4-1|TRBD1
TGCGCCAGCAGCCAATTTGGACAGGGGGCCATCAATGAGCAGTTCTTC
CASSQFGQGAINEQFF
>TRBJ1-2|.|TRBV6-5|.
TGTGCCAGCAGTGGGGAGGGTCCCTATGGCTACACCTTC
CASSGEGPYGYTF
>TRBJ2-4|.|TRBV20-1|TRBD2
TGCAGTGCTCCGATCGGGGGGAACAACATTCAGTACTTC
CSAPIGGNNIQYF